This is a list of T cell receptor beta chains from one sample in a study of identical twins. TCRdb called the 5' RACE reads again in MiXCR, with one record for every CDR3 protein. The repertoire holds nearly 250,000 distinct CDR3 sequences, about 7% seen once, with roughly 3.6% in the top ten. These data also formed part of another study, on yellow fever vaccine responses in identical twins.

The sequencing sample was made of memory (CD45RO+) T cells sorted from blood. These receptors originate from a woman aged 18-30 years in good health. Both conserved end residues are part of each CDR3. The order of the fields is D gene, J gene, V gene, clone size, CDR3 DNA, CDR3 protein. The D gene is left open where the match is weak. Clone size is shown for a subset of rows, as once, few, many or a class of expanded clone.

d_gene: NA
j_gene: TRBJ2-7
v_gene: TRBV20-1
abundance: few
CDR3nt: TGCAGTGCTCGGGACAACACCTACGAGCAGTACTTC
CDR3aa: CSARDNTYEQYF

d_gene: NA
j_gene: TRBJ2-1
v_gene: TRBV18
abundance: many
CDR3nt: TGTGCCAGCTCACCACCAGGCAGCCGACGAGGGAATGAGCAGTTCTTC
CDR3aa: CASSPPGSRRGNEQFF

d_gene: NA
j_gene: TRBJ1-1
v_gene: TRBV6-6
abundance: many
CDR3nt: TGTGCCAGCAGTTTTGGAAACACTGAAGCTTTCTTT
CDR3aa: CASSFGNTEAFF

d_gene: NA
j_gene: TRBJ1-1
v_gene: TRBV15
abundance: NA
CDR3nt: TGTGCCACCAGCAGAGATCCCCGGCAGGGCCGGAACACTGAAGCTTTCTTT
CDR3aa: CATSRDPRQGRNTEAFF

d_gene: NA
j_gene: TRBJ2-1
v_gene: TRBV10-1
abundance: many
CDR3nt: TGCGCCAGCAGTGCGGGGTCCCCCTACAATGAGCAGTTCTTC
CDR3aa: CASSAGSPYNEQFF

d_gene: NA
j_gene: TRBJ2-5
v_gene: TRBV3-1
abundance: many
CDR3nt: TGTGCCAGCAGCCAAGTTGGGGGCCGCTCGTACCAAGAGACCCAGTACTTC
CDR3aa: CASSQVGGRSYQETQYF

d_gene: TRBD1
j_gene: TRBJ1-2
v_gene: TRBV12-3/TRBV12-4
abundance: NA
CDR3nt: TGTGCCAGCAGGGGGACAGCTCCCGGCTACACCTTC
CDR3aa: CASRGTAPGYTF

d_gene: NA
j_gene: TRBJ2-1
v_gene: TRBV28
abundance: few
CDR3nt: TGTGCCAGCAGCCCCCTTCTTTGGGAGAGAGGCTACAATGAGCAGTTCTTC
CDR3aa: CASSPLLWERGYNEQFF

d_gene: TRBD1
j_gene: TRBJ2-5
v_gene: TRBV10-2
abundance: few
CDR3nt: TGCGCCAGCGGAATCGGGACAGGGGTAGGGGAGACCCAGTACTTC
CDR3aa: CASGIGTGVGETQYF

d_gene: TRBD1
j_gene: TRBJ2-3
v_gene: TRBV27
abundance: few
CDR3nt: TGTGCCAGCAGCCCCGGGACAGGGGTGATGAGGGATACGCAGTATTTT
CDR3aa: CASSPGTGVMRDTQYF

d_gene: NA
j_gene: TRBJ1-1
v_gene: TRBV11-2
abundance: many
CDR3nt: TGTGCCAGCAGCCCTACGACCGGGACCCTTGTGGGAGCTTTCTTT
CDR3aa: CASSPTTGTLVGAFF

d_gene: TRBD2
j_gene: TRBJ2-3
v_gene: TRBV28
abundance: NA
CDR3nt: TGTGCCAGCGGACTAGCGGGGGGCGTTAGGGGAACAGATACGCAGTATTTT
CDR3aa: CASGLAGGVRGTDTQYF

d_gene: NA
j_gene: TRBJ1-4
v_gene: TRBV3-1
abundance: few
CDR3nt: TGTGCCAGCAGCCAAGGCGGAGGGGTGCATGAAAAACTGTTTTTT
CDR3aa: CASSQGGGVHEKLFF

d_gene: TRBD2
j_gene: TRBJ2-1
v_gene: TRBV6-1
abundance: NA
CDR3nt: TGTGCCAGCAGTGAGGGGACTAGCGGGGGAACGAGCGAGCAGTTCTTC
CDR3aa: CASSEGTSGGTSEQFF

d_gene: NA
j_gene: TRBJ2-3
v_gene: TRBV5-1
abundance: NA
CDR3nt: TGCGCCAGCAGCACGGCTAGCACAGATACGCAGTATTTT
CDR3aa: CASSTASTDTQYF

d_gene: NA
j_gene: TRBJ1-5
v_gene: TRBV6-1
abundance: few
CDR3nt: TGTGCCAGCAGTCCCTGGGAGGGGACGTGGAATAGCAATCAGCCCCAGCATTTT
CDR3aa: CASSPWEGTWNSNQPQHF

d_gene: NA
j_gene: TRBJ1-2
v_gene: TRBV28
abundance: NA
CDR3nt: TGTGCCAGCAGTTCTGCAGGTCACTATGGCTACACCTTC
CDR3aa: CASSSAGHYGYTF

d_gene: TRBD2
j_gene: TRBJ2-3
v_gene: TRBV4-1
abundance: many
CDR3nt: TGCGCCAGCAGCCAAGAGCCGGTTAGCGGGGGGGCGAGAGATACGCAGTATTTT
CDR3aa: CASSQEPVSGGARDTQYF

d_gene: TRBD2
j_gene: TRBJ2-1
v_gene: TRBV20-1
abundance: few
CDR3nt: TGCAGTGCTAATAGCGGGAGGAGCTCCTACAATGAGCAGTTCTTC
CDR3aa: CSANSGRSSYNEQFF

d_gene: NA
j_gene: TRBJ1-2
v_gene: TRBV9
abundance: many
CDR3nt: TGTGCCAGCAGCGTAGATCCAGGGGATAACTATGGCTACACCTTC
CDR3aa: CASSVDPGDNYGYTF

d_gene: TRBD2
j_gene: TRBJ2-7
v_gene: TRBV4-2
abundance: few
CDR3nt: TGTGCCAGCAGCCATCCTGGGGGGCGGGAGGGCTCCTACGAGCAGTACTTC
CDR3aa: CASSHPGGREGSYEQYF

d_gene: TRBD1
j_gene: TRBJ1-1
v_gene: TRBV12-3/TRBV12-4
abundance: many
CDR3nt: TGTGCCAGCAGTTACGACAGGGGTAGGGTGAACACTGAAGCTTTCTTT
CDR3aa: CASSYDRGRVNTEAFF

d_gene: TRBD1
j_gene: TRBJ1-3
v_gene: TRBV19
abundance: few
CDR3nt: TGTGCCAGCGGATCGAGGGGGCTCTCTGGAAACACCATATATTTT
CDR3aa: CASGSRGLSGNTIYF

d_gene: NA
j_gene: TRBJ2-1
v_gene: TRBV7-8
abundance: few
CDR3nt: TGTGCCAGCAGCACCCTTCTAGCGTTTACCTACAATGAGCAGTTCTTC
CDR3aa: CASSTLLAFTYNEQFF

d_gene: TRBD2
j_gene: TRBJ2-2
v_gene: TRBV5-1
abundance: NA
CDR3nt: TGCGCCAGCAGCTCGGGACTAGCGGGTCAAGCGAACACCGGGGAGCTGTTTTTT
CDR3aa: CASSSGLAGQANTGELFF

d_gene: NA
j_gene: TRBJ1-6
v_gene: TRBV5-1
abundance: NA
CDR3nt: TGCGCCAGCGGCTATGGGGGCACAGATTCACCCCTCCACTTT
CDR3aa: CASGYGGTDSPLHF